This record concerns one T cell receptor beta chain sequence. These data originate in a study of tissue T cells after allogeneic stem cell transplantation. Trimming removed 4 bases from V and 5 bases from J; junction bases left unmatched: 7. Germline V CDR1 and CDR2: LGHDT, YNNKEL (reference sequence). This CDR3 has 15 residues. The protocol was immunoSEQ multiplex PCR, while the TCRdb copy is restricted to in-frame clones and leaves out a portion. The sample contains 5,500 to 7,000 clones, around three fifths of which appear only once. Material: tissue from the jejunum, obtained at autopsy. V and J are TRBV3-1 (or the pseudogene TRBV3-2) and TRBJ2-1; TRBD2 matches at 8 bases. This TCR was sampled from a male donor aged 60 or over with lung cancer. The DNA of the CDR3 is TGTGCCAGCAGCCGATATAGCGGGATCAACAATGAGCAGTTCTTC. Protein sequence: CASSRYSGINNEQFF.